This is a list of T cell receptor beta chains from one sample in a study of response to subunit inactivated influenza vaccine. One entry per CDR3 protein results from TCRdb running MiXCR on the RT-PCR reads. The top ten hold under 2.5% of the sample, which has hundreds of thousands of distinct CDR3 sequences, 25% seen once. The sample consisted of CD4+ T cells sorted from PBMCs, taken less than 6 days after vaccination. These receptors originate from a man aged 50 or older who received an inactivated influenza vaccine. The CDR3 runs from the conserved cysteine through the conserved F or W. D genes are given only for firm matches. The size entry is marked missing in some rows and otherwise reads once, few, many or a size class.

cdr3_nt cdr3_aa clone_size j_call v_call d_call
TGTGCCAGCAGCCGAGGGGACGTACGGAACACTGAAGCTTTCTTT CASSRGDVRNTEAFF NA TRBJ1-1 TRBV3-1 NA
TGTGCCAGCAGCTGGGGGAAAACCGGGGAGCTGTTTTTT CASSWGKTGELFF NA TRBJ2-2 TRBV7-3 NA
TGTGCCAGCAGCCAAGACCCTACAGGGGCCCCAAGGGAAAAACTGTTTTTT CASSQDPTGAPREKLFF few TRBJ1-4 TRBV14 TRBD1
TGTGCCAGCAGTTTACCCCAGGGAGGAAGAACAGATACGCAGTATTTT CASSLPQGGRTDTQYF NA TRBJ2-3 TRBV28 NA
TGTGCCAGCAGAGACGGCCCGTCGAGCAATCAGCCCCAGCATTTT CASRDGPSSNQPQHF NA TRBJ1-5 TRBV27 NA
TGTGCCATCAGCACGGGGACAGACACAGATACGCAGTATTTT CAISTGTDTDTQYF NA TRBJ2-3 TRBV10-3 TRBD1
TGCAGTGCTAAGATTACCGGGGGTGGCTATGGCTACACCTTC CSAKITGGGYGYTF NA TRBJ1-2 TRBV20-1 NA
TGCAGTGCTAGAGGACTGGGAGCGGGGATCTACAATGAGCAGTTCTTC CSARGLGAGIYNEQFF NA TRBJ2-1 TRBV20-1 TRBD2
TGTGCCAGCAGTTACTCGAGGTCTTACGGGGGGGCGGGTGATACGCAGTATTTT CASSYSRSYGGAGDTQYF NA TRBJ2-3 TRBV6-5 TRBD2
TGTGCCAGCAGCCCCCGAAGGGGACAAGCAAGCTCCTACAATGAGCAGTTCTTC CASSPRRGQASSYNEQFF NA TRBJ2-1 TRBV3-1 NA
TGTGCCAGCCGAAAGCGGGAGTCAGATACGCAGTATTTT CASRKRESDTQYF NA TRBJ2-3 TRBV12-3/TRBV12-4 TRBD2
TGTGCCAGCAGTCTCCTAGCGGGAGGGTCCAATGAGCAGTTCTTC CASSLLAGGSNEQFF few TRBJ2-1 TRBV28 TRBD2
TGCAGTGCTATTTACAGGGAAGGCTACACCTTC CSAIYREGYTF NA TRBJ1-2 TRBV20-1 NA
TGCGCCAGCAGCTCCGGACAGGGAGACACTGAAGCTTTCTTT CASSSGQGDTEAFF NA TRBJ1-1 TRBV5-1 TRBD1
TGCAGTGCTAGAGGAACAGGTCTTGTTGGCTACACCTTC CSARGTGLVGYTF many TRBJ1-2 TRBV20-1 NA
TGTGCCAGCAGCTGGGCTAGCGGGGGGACGGAGACCCAGTACTTC CASSWASGGTETQYF NA TRBJ2-5 TRBV7-9 TRBD2
TGTGCCAGCAGCCAAGGGGGAATTGGCCCACCCCTCCACTTT CASSQGGIGPPLHF few TRBJ1-6 TRBV3-1 NA
TGTGCCAGCAGCCAAGCCCTAGCGGGAGCCTCGAACACCGGGGAGCTGTTTTTT CASSQALAGASNTGELFF many TRBJ2-2 TRBV4-2 TRBD2
TGTGCCAGCAATTCACGCACAGGGGACACTGAAGCTTTCTTT CASNSRTGDTEAFF NA TRBJ1-1 TRBV12-3/TRBV12-4 TRBD1
TGCAGTGCTCGCGGTGGGTATGGCTACACCTTC CSARGGYGYTF few TRBJ1-2 TRBV20-1 NA
TGCGCCAGCAGCCAAGGTAGCGGGCCCAATGAGCAGTTCTTC CASSQGSGPNEQFF many TRBJ2-1 TRBV4-3 TRBD2
TGTGCCTGGAGTACAGGTCAACGAAACTATGGCTACACCTTC CAWSTGQRNYGYTF NA TRBJ1-2 TRBV30 NA
TGTGCCAGCAGCCCTCCGCCATCAGTGGGAGGAAACACCATATATTTT CASSPPPSVGGNTIYF many TRBJ1-3 TRBV7-6 NA
TGTGCCACCAGTGATCGACCGCCGGGCTCCTACAATGAGCAGTTCTTC CATSDRPPGSYNEQFF NA TRBJ2-1 TRBV24-1 NA
TGTGCCAGCAGCCCACATAGAGGCTCAGATACGCAGTATTTT CASSPHRGSDTQYF few TRBJ2-3 TRBV7-2 NA
TGTGCCACCAGCACCAGAGGGCAGGGCTATCAGCCCCAGCATTTT CATSTRGQGYQPQHF NA TRBJ1-5 TRBV15 NA
TGTGCCAGCAGCTACGACCTAGCGGTATTCTACAATGAGCAGTTCTTC CASSYDLAVFYNEQFF NA TRBJ2-1 TRBV11-2 TRBD2
TGTGCCAGCAGTGTCGCGGTGGACAACAATGAGCAGTTCTTC CASSVAVDNNEQFF many TRBJ2-1 TRBV12-3/TRBV12-4 NA
TGTGCCAGCAGCCAAGATGTGTTTGCGGGCGATCAAGAGACCCAGTACTTC CASSQDVFAGDQETQYF few TRBJ2-5 TRBV4-2 NA
TGTGCCAGCAGTAGGACAGGGGGCTACTCCTACGAGCAGTACTTC CASSRTGGYSYEQYF few TRBJ2-7 TRBV27 TRBD1
TGCAGTGCTAGTATACTAGCGGGGGTAGCCAAAAACATTCAGTACTTC CSASILAGVAKNIQYF few TRBJ2-4 TRBV20-1 TRBD2
TGCGCCAGCAGCCAACTTCCCCAGGCAATGAACACTGAAGCTTTCTTT CASSQLPQAMNTEAFF few TRBJ1-1 TRBV4-1 NA
TGCGCCAGCAGCCAGGGACTAGCGGGTATCCTTTTTAGCACAGATACGCAGTATTTT CASSQGLAGILFSTDTQYF NA TRBJ2-3 TRBV4-1 TRBD2
TGTGCCAGCTCTAGGTGGGGCCAAGAGACCCAGTACTTC CASSRWGQETQYF few TRBJ2-5 TRBV7-2 NA
TGCAGCGCCCTTGACCCCGATAAGAACACTGAAGCTTTCTTT CSALDPDKNTEAFF many TRBJ1-1 TRBV29-1 NA
TGTGCCAGCAGCTTGTTCGCTAAGAGCTCCTACGAGCAGTACTTC CASSLFAKSSYEQYF few TRBJ2-7 TRBV5-6 NA
TGTGCAGTAGAGACCTATAGCACAGATACGCAGTATTTT CAVETYSTDTQYF many TRBJ2-3 TRBV2 NA
TGTGCCAGCAGCCAAGATAAAAGGGATGATACGCAGTATTTT CASSQDKRDDTQYF NA TRBJ2-3 TRBV4-2 NA
TGTGCCAGCTCACCGGGGACAGCCCAGAATGAGCAGTTCTTC CASSPGTAQNEQFF NA TRBJ2-1 TRBV18 TRBD1
TGCGCCAGCAAAAAGGCCCTGGGCACCGGGGAGCTGTTTTTT CASKKALGTGELFF NA TRBJ2-2 TRBV23-1 NA
TGCAGTGCTAGAGATCCTCTAGCGGGGAAGGACGAGCAGTACTTC CSARDPLAGKDEQYF NA TRBJ2-7 TRBV20-1 TRBD2
TGTGCCAGCAGTTTCCACAGGGGTTCCGAGCAGTACTTC CASSFHRGSEQYF few TRBJ2-7 TRBV12-3/TRBV12-4 TRBD1
TGTGCCAGCAGCTTAGATATGGGAGAGCTGTTTTTT CASSLDMGELFF once TRBJ2-2 TRBV7-2 NA
TGTGCCAGCGCTGGGACTAGCAGGGAGACCCAGTACTTC CASAGTSRETQYF once TRBJ2-5 TRBV3-1 TRBD2
TGTGCCAGCAGGAAGGGGACTAGCGGGATGAGATCCTACAATGAGCAGTTCTTC CASRKGTSGMRSYNEQFF NA TRBJ2-1 TRBV7-3 TRBD2
TGCAGTGCCGTCACTAGAACAGATACGCAGTATTTT CSAVTRTDTQYF NA TRBJ2-3 TRBV20-1 NA
TGTGCCAGCAGCTTAGGATTACCGGGACTCCCAGGCCCGAACACCGGGGAGCTGTTTTTT CASSLGLPGLPGPNTGELFF few TRBJ2-2 TRBV7-6 NA
TGTGCCAGCAGTTTAGGCAGAAGCTCTGGGGCCAACGTCCTGACTTTC CASSLGRSSGANVLTF many TRBJ2-6 TRBV28 NA
TGTGCCAGCAGCCCCGCCGTCCCAGATACGCAGTATTTT CASSPAVPDTQYF few TRBJ2-3 TRBV12-3/TRBV12-4 NA
TGCAGTGCTAGCCCACTAGCGGGAGCCACAGATACGCAGTATTTT CSASPLAGATDTQYF few TRBJ2-3 TRBV20-1 TRBD2
TGTGCCAGCAGTTACCGGAGGGCGCAGGATGAAAAACTGTTTTTT CASSYRRAQDEKLFF NA TRBJ1-4 TRBV6-2/TRBV6-3 NA
TGCAGCGCAGCGGACAGGGTCGGCGGCACCGGGGAGCTGTTTTTT CSAADRVGGTGELFF NA TRBJ2-2 TRBV29-1 TRBD1
TGTGCCAGCAGCCAGGAACACCAAACCTACGAGCAGTACTTC CASSQEHQTYEQYF NA TRBJ2-7 TRBV3-1 NA
TGCGCCAGCAGCCAAGAGTGGGGGACACGCTCCTACGAGCAGTACTTC CASSQEWGTRSYEQYF NA TRBJ2-7 TRBV4-3 NA